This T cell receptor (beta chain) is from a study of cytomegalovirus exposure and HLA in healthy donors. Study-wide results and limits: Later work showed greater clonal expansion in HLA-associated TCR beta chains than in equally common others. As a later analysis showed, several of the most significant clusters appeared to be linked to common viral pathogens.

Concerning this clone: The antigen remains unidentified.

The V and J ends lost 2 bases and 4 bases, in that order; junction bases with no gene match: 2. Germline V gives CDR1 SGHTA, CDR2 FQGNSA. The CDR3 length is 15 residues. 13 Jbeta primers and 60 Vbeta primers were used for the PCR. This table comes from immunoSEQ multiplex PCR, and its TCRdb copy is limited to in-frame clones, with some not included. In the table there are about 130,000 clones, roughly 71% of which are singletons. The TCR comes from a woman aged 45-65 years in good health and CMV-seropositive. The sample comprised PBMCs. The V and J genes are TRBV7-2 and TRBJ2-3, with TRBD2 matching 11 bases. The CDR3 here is CASSLTSGGADTQYF. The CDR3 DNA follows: TGTGCCAGCAGCTTAACTAGCGGGGGCGCAGATACGCAGTATTTT.